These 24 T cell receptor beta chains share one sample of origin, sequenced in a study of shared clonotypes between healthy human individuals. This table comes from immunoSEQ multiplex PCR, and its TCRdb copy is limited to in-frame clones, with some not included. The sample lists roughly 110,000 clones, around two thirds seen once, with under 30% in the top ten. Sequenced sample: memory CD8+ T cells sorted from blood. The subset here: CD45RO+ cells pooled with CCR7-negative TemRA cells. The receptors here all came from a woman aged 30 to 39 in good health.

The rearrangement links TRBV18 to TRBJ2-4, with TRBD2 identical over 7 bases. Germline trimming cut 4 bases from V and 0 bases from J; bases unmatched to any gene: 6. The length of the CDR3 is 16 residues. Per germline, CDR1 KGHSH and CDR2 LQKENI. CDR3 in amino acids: CASSLGTTVAKNIQYF. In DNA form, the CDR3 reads TGTGCCAGCTCACTAGGGACTACCGTAGCCAAAAACATTCAGTACTTC.

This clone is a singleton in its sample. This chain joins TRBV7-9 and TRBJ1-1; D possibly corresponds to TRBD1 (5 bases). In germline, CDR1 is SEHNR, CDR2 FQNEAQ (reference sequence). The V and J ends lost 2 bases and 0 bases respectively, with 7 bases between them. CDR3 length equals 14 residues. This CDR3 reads CASSLKGMNTEAFF. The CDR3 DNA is TGTGCCAGCAGCTTAAAGGGGATGAACACTGAAGCTTTCTTT.

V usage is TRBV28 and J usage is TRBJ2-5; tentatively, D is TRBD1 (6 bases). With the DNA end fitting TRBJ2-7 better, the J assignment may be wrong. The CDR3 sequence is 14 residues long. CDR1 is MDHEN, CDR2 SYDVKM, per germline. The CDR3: CASSLRGWAYEQYF. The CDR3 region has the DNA TGTGCCAGCAGCCTCAGGGGTTGGGCCTACGAGCAGTACTTC.

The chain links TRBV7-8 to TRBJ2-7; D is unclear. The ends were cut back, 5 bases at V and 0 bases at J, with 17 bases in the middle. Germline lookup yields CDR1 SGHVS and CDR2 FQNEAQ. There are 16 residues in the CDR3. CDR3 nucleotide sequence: TGTGCCAGCAGCCAAGATCTGGGGAAGGGCTCCTACGAGCAGTACTTC. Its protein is CASSQDLGKGSYEQYF.

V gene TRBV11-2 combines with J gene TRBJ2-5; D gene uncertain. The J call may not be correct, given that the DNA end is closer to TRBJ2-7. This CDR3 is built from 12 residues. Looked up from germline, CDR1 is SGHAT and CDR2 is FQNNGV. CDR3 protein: CASSRWTYEQYF. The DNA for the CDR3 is TGTGCCAGCAGCCGTTGGACCTACGAGCAGTACTTC.

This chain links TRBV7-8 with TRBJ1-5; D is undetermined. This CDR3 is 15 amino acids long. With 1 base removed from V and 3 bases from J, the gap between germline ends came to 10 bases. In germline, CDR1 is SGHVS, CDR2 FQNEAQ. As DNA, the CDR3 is TGTGCCAGCAGCTTAGGCAGTAGTATCAATCAGCCCCAGCATTTT. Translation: CASSLGSSINQPQHF.

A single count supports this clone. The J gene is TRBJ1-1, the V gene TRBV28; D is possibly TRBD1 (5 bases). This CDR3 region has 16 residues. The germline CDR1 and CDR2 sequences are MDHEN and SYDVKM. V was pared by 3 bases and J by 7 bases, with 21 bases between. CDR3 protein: CASSLSRRGRTSEAFF. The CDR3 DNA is TGTGCCAGCAGTTTGAGTCGACGGGGCCGGACGAGTGAAGCTTTCTTT.

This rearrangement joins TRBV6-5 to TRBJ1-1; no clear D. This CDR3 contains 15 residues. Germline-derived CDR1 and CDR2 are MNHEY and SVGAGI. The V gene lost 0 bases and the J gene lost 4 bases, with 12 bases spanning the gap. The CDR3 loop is CASSYSVRGGTEAFF. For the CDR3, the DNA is TGTGCCAGCAGTTACTCCGTCCGGGGAGGCACTGAAGCTTTCTTT.

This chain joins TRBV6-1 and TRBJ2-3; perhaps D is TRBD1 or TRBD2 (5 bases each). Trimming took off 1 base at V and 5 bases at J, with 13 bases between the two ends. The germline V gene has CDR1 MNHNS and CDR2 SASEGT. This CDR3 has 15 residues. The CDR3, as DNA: TGTGCCAGCAGTGAAGTCATAGGGGACCTAGATACGCAGTATTTT. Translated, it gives CASSEVIGDLDTQYF.

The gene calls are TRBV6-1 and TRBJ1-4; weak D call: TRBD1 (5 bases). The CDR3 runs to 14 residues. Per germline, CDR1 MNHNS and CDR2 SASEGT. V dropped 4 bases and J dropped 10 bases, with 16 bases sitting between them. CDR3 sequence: CASSAGPGIVKLFF. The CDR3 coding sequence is TGTGCCAGCAGTGCAGGGCCCGGTATTGTAAAACTGTTTTTT.

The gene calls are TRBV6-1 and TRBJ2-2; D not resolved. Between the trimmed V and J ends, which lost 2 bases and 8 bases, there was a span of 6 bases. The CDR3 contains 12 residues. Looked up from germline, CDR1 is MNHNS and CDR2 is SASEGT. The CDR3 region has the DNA TGTGCCAGCAGTGAATGGAGAGGGGAGCTGTTTTTT. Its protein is CASSEWRGELFF.

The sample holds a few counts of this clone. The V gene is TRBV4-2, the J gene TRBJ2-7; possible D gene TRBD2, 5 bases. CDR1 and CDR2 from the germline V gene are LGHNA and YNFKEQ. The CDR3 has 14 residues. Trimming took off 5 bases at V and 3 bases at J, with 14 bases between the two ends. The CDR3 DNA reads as TGTGCCAGCAGCACCAGGACTTCCCGCTACGAGCAGTACTTC. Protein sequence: CASSTRTSRYEQYF.

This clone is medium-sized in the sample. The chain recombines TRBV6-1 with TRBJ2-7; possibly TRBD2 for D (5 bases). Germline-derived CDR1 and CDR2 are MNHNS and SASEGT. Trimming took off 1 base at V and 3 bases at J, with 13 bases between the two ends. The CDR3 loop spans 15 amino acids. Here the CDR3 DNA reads TGTGCCAGCAGTGAAGAAGGAGGTGGGTACTACGAGCAGTACTTC. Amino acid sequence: CASSEEGGGYYEQYF.

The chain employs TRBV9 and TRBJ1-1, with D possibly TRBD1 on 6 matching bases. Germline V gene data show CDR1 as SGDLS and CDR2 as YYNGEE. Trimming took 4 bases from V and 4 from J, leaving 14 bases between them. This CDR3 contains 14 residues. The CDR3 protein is CASSPGTFLTEAFF. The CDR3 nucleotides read TGTGCCAGCAGCCCCGGGACATTCCTCACTGAAGCTTTCTTT.

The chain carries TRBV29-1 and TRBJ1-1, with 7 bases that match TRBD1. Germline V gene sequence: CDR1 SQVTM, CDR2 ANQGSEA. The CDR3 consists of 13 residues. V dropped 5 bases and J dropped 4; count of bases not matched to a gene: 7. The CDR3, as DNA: TGCAGCGTTCGGGGAGGGGGCGGCACTGAAGCTTTCTTT. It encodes CSVRGGGGTEAFF.

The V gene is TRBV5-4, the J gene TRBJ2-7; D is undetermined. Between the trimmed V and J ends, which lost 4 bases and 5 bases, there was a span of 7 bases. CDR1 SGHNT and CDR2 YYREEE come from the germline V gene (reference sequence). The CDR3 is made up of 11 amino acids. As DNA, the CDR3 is TGTGCCAGCAGCGGTCTGGACGAGCAGTACTTC. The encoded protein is CASSGLDEQYF.

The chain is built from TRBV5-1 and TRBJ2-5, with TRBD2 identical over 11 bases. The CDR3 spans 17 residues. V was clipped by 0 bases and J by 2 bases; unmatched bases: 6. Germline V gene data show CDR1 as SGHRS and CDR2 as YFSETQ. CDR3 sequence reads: CASSLGLAGGQQETQYF. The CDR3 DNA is TGCGCCAGCAGCTTGGGCCTAGCGGGAGGACAACAAGAGACCCAGTACTTC.

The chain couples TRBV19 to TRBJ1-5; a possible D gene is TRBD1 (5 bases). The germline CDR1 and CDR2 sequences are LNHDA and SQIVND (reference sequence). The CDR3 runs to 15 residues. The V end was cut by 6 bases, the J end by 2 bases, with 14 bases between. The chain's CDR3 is CASRQKDTRNQPQHF. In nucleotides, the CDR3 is TGTGCCAGTAGACAAAAGGACACCCGCAATCAGCCCCAGCATTTT.

CDR3 amino acids: CSVEERDRLYEQYF. The DNA for the CDR3 is TGCAGCGTTGAAGAAAGGGACAGACTATACGAGCAGTACTTC. The V and J genes are TRBV29-1 and TRBJ2-5; 7 bases agree with TRBD1. The J call may be wrong; the DNA end is better matched by TRBJ2-7. Germline assignment: CDR1 SQVTM and CDR2 ANQGSEA. This CDR3 is built from 14 residues.

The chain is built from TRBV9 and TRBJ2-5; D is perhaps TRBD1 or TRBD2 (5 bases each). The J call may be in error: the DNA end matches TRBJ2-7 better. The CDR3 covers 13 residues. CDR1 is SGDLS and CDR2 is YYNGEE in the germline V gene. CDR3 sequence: CASSVSWGNEQYF. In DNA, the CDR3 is TGTGCCAGCAGCGTAAGTTGGGGGAACGAGCAGTACTTC.

The CDR3 reads CASSLAVGSGANYGYTF. CDR3 nucleotides: TGTGCCAGCAGCTTAGCGGTGGGATCAGGGGCTAACTATGGCTACACCTTC. The V gene is TRBV7-6, the J gene TRBJ1-2; D perhaps matches TRBD1 (6 bases). The CDR3 covers 17 residues. V shed 0 bases and J shed 0 bases, with 14 bases lying between them. CDR1 is SGHVS, CDR2 FNYEAQ, per germline.

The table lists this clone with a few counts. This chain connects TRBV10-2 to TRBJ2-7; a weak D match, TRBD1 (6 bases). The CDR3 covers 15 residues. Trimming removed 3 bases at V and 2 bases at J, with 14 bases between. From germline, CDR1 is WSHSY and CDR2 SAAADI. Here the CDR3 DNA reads TGCGCCAGCAGTGATTCTGGCAGGGGTCCCTACGAGCAGTACTTC. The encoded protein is CASSDSGRGPYEQYF.

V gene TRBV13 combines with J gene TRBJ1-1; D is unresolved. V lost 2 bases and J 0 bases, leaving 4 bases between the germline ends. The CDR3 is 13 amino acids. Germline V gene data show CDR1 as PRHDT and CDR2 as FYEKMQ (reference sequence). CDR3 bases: TGTGCCAGCAGCTTAACACTGAACACTGAAGCTTTCTTT. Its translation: CASSLTLNTEAFF.

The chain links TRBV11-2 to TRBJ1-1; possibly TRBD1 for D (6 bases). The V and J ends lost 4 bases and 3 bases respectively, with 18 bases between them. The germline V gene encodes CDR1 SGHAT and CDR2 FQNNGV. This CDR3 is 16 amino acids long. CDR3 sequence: CASSSAPGHRYTEAFF. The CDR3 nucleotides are TGTGCCAGCAGCTCAGCCCCGGGACATAGGTACACTGAAGCTTTCTTT.